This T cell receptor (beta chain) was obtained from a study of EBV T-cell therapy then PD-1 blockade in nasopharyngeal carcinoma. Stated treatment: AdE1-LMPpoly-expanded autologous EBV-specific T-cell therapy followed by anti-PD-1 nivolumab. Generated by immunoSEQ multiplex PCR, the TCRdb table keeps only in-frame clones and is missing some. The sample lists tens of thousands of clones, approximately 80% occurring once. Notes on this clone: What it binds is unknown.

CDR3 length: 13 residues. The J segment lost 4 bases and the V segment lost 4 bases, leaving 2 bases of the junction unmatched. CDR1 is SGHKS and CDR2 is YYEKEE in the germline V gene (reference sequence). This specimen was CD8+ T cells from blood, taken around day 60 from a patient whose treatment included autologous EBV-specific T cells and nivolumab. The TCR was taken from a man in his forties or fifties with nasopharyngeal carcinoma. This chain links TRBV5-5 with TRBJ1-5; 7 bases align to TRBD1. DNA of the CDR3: TGTGCCAGCAGCGAGACAGGGAATCAGCCCCAGCATTTT. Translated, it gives CASSETGNQPQHF.